This TCR beta chain came from a study of T cells in Graves' hyperthyroidism and ophthalmopathy. About the research overall: Peripheral blood was drawn at first diagnosis, prior to all treatment. Broader study findings: Most clonotypes that expanded in the thyroid above 0.001 also showed up in blood. Stable hyperthyroidism was told apart from ophthalmopathy by a model built on 13 V-J features.

At least ten counts were recorded for this clonotype. What it binds is not known. Amplified regions were TCR beta CDR3 sequences from RNA transcripts. Using the HTBI primer set, a first-round RT-PCR was run on the TCR CDR3. TCRdb redid the calling of the multiplex PCR reads with MiXCR, one entry per CDR3 protein. The repertoire holds 350,000 to 400,000 distinct CDR3 sequences, with about 16% as singletons. This CDR3 is built from 14 residues. Germline CDR1 SGHAT, CDR2 FQNNGV. V lost 1 base, J lost 2 bases, and 7 bases lay in between. The sequencing sample was made of blood. The J gene is TRBJ2-3, the V gene TRBV11-2; D gene uncertain. The TCR sequence derives from a woman in her 30s with Graves' hyperthyroidism. The CDR3 nucleotides are TGTGCCAGCAGCTTAGTACTATTCACAGATACGCAGTATTTT. Protein: CASSLVLFTDTQYF.